This T cell receptor beta chain stems from a study of beta chain features in type 1 diabetes. Findings and caveats of the study: Possibly, sequencing cDNA over-represented cells that had high TCR expression levels.

This clone was counted a few times. Its matching antigen is unknown. In total, each donor contributed a single heparinised blood draw that averaged around 100 mL. The investigators reverse transcribed all of the isolated RNA, so they sequenced expressed TCRB transcripts. Measured with immunoSEQ multiplex PCR; TCRdb has only the in-frame clones, and not every one. The table has approximately 100,000 clones, about two fifths seen once. Germline assignment: CDR1 SQVTM and CDR2 ANQGSEA. This CDR3 spans 14 amino acids. V was shortened by 4 bases and J by 3 bases, with 15 bases between the two germline ends.

This TCR was sampled from a woman under 30 in good health. The V and J genes are TRBV29-1 and TRBJ1-1, with D hard to call. Sequenced sample: stem cell memory CD4+ T cells from blood. The CDR3 loop reads CSVGRAKPDTEAFF. As DNA, the CDR3 is TGCAGCGTTGGGCGGGCCAAACCCGACACTGAAGCTTTCTTT.